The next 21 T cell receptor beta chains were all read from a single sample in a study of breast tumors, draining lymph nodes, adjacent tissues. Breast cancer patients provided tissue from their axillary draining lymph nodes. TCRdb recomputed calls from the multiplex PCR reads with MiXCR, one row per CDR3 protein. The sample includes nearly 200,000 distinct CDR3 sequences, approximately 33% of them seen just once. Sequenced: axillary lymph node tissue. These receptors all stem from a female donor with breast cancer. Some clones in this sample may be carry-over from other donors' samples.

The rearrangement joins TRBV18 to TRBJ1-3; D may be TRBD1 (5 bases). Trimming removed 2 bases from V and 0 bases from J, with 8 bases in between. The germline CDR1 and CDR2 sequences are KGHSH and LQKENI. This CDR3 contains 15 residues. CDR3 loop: CASSPGTDSGNTIYF. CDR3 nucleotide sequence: TGTGCCAGCTCACCAGGGACGGACTCTGGAAACACCATATATTTT.

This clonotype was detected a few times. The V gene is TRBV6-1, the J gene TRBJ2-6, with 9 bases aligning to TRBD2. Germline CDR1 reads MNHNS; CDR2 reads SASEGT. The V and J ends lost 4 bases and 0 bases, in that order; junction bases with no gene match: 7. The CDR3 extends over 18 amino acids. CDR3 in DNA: TGTGCCAGCAGTGTTGCGGGGGGGCTAGGCTCTGGGGCCAACGTCCTGACTTTC. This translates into CASSVAGGLGSGANVLTF.

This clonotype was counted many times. DNA of the CDR3: TGTGCCAGCAGCTTAGTGGCAGGAGGAGAGACCCAGTACTTC. Protein: CASSLVAGGETQYF. The chain recombines TRBV7-9 with TRBJ2-5, with D possibly TRBD2 on 5 matching bases. The germline CDR1 and CDR2 sequences are SEHNR and FQNEAQ (reference sequence). This CDR3 has 14 residues. Trimming shortened V by 1 base and J by 4 bases, and 10 bases separated the two germline ends.

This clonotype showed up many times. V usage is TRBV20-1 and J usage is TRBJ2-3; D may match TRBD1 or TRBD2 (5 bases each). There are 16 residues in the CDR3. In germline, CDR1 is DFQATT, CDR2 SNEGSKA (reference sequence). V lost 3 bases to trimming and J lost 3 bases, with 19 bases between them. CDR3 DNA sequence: TGCAGTGCTAGGATCCCGGGACCGGGCACGACAGATACGCAGTATTTT. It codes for CSARIPGPGTTDTQYF.

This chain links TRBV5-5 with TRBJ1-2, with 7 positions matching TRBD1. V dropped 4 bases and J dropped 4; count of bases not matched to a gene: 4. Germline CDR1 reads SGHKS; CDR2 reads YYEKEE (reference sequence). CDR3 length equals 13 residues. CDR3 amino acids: CASSQDRAYGYTF. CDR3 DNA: TGTGCCAGCAGCCAAGACAGGGCCTATGGCTACACCTTC. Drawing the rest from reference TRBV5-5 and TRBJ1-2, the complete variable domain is DAGVTQSPTHLIKTRGQQVTLRCSPISGHKSVSWYQQVLGQGPQFIFQYYEKEERGRGNFPDRFSARQFPNYSSELNVNALLLGDSALYLCASSQDRAYGYTFGSGTRLTVV.

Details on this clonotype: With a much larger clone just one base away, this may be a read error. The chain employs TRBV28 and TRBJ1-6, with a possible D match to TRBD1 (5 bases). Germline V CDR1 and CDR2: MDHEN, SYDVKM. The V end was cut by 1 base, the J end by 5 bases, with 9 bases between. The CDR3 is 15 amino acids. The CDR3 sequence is CASSLSGRDNSPLHF. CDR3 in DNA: TGTGCCAGCAGTTTATCTGGCAGGGATAATTCACCCCTCCACTTT. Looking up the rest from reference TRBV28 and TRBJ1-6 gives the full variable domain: DVKVTQSSRYLVKRTGEKVFLECVQDMDHENMFWYRQDPGLGLRLIYFSYDVKMKEKGDIPEGYSVSREKKERFSLILESASTNQTSMYLCASSLSGRDNSPLHFGNGTRLTVT.

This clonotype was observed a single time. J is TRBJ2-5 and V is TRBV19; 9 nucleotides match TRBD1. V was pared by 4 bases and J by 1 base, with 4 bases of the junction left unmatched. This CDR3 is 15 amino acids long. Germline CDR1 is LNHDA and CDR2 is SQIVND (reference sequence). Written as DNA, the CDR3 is TGTGCCAGTAGTAGTGGACAGGGGTTCCAAGAGACCCAGTACTTC. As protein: CASSSGQGFQETQYF.

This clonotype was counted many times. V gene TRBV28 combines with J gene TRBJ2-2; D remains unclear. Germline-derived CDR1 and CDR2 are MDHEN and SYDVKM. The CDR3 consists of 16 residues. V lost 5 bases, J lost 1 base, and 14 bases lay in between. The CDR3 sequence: CASSPIRKMNTGELFF. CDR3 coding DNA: TGTGCCAGCAGTCCCATCAGGAAGATGAACACCGGGGAGCTGTTTTTT. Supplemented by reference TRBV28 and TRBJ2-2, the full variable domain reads DVKVTQSSRYLVKRTGEKVFLECVQDMDHENMFWYRQDPGLGLRLIYFSYDVKMKEKGDIPEGYSVSREKKERFSLILESASTNQTSMYLCASSPIRKMNTGELFFGEGSRLTVL.

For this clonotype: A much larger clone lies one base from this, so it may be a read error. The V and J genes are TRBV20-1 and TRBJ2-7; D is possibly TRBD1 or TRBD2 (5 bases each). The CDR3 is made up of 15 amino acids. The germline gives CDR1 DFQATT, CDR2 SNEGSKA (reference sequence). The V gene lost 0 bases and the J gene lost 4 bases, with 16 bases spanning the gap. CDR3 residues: CSARDPRGGPYEQYF. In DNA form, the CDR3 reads TGCAGTGCTAGAGACCCCCGTGGGGGACCGTACGAGCAGTACTTC.

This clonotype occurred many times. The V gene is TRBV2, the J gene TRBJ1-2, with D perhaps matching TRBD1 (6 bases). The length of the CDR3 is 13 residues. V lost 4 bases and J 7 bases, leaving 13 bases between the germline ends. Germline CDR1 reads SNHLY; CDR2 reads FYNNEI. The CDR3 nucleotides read TGTGCCAGCAGTGCCTCGGGGGCTCGTGGCTACACCTTC. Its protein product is CASSASGARGYTF.

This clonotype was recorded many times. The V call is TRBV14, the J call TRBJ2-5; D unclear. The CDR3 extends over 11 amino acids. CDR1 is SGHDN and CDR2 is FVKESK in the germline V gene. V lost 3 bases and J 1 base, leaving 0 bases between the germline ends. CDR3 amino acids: CASSHQETQYF. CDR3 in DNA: TGTGCCAGCAGCCACCAAGAGACCCAGTACTTC. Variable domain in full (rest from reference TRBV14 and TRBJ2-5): EAGVTQFPSHSVIEKGQTVTLRCDPISGHDNLYWYRRVMGKEIKFLLHFVKESKQDESGMPNNRFLAERTGGTYSTLKVQPAELEDSGVYFCASSHQETQYFGPGTRLLVL.

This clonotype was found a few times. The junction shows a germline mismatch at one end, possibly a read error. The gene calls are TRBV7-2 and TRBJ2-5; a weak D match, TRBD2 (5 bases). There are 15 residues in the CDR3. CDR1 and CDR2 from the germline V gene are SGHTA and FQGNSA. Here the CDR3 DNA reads TGTGCCAGCAGCCAAAACCTCGGAGGCGGAGAGACCCAGCACTTC. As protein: CASSQNLGGGETQHF.

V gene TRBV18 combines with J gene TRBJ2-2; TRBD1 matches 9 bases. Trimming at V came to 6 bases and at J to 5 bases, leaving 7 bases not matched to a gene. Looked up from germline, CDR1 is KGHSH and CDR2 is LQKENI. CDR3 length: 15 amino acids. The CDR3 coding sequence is TGTGCCAGCTCCCGGGGACAGGGAGCGACCGGGGAGCTGTTTTTT. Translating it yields CASSRGQGATGELFF. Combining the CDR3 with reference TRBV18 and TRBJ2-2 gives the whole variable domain NAGVMQNPRHLVRRRGQEARLRCSPMKGHSHVYWYRQLPEEGLKFMVYLQKENIIDESGMPKERFSAEFPKEGPSILRIQQVVRGDSAAYFCASSRGQGATGELFFGEGSRLTVL.

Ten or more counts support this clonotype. CDR3 coding DNA: TGCAGTGCCCAGCCCCCTACTAGCGGGGGTAGCACAGATACGCAGTATTTT. Its translation: CSAQPPTSGGSTDTQYF. The chain couples TRBV20-1 to TRBJ2-3; 11 bases are shared with TRBD2. CDR3 length: 17 amino acids. After removal of 6 bases from V and 0 bases from J, the junction contained 11 bases not matched to a gene. Per germline, CDR1 DFQATT and CDR2 SNEGSKA (reference sequence).

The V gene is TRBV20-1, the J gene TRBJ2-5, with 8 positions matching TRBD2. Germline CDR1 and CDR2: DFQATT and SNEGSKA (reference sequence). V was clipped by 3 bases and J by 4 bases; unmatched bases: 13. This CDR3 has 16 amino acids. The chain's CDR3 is CSARRGGAAGGETQYF. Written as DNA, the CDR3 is TGCAGTGCTAGGCGAGGCGGGGCCGCGGGAGGAGAGACCCAGTACTTC.

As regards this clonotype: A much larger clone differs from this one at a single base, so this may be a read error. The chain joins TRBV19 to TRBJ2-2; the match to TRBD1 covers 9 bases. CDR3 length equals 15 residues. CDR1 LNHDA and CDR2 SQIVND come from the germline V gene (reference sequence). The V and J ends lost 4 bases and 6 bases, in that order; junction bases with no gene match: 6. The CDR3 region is CASSTLRTGAGELFF. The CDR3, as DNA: TGTGCCAGTAGTACCTTAAGGACAGGGGCCGGGGAGCTGTTTTTT. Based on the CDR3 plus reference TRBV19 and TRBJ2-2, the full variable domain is DGGITQSPKYLFRKEGQNVTLSCEQNLNHDAMYWYRQDPGQGLRLIYYSQIVNDFQKGDIAEGYSVSREKKESFPLTVTSAQKNPTAFYLCASSTLRTGAGELFFGEGSRLTVL.

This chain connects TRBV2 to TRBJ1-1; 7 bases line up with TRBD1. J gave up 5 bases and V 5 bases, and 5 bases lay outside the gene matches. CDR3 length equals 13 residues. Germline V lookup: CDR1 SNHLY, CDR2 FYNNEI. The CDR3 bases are TGTGCCAGCAGTTTGGAGGGGGCTACTGAAGCTTTCTTT. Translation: CASSLEGATEAFF.

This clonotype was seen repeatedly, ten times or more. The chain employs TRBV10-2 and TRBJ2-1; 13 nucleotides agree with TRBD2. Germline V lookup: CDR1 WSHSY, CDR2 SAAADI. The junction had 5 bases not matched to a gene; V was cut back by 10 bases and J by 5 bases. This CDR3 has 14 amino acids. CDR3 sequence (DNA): TGCGCCACGGGGACTAGCGGGACCGACAATGAGCAGTTCTTC. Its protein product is CATGTSGTDNEQFF.

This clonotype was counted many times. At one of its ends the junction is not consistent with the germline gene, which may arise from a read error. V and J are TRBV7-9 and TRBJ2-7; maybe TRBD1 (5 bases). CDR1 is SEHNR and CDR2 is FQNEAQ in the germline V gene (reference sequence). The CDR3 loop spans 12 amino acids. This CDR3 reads CASSLDIYGQYF. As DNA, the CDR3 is TGTGCCAGCAGCCTGGACATCTACGGGCAGTACTTC.

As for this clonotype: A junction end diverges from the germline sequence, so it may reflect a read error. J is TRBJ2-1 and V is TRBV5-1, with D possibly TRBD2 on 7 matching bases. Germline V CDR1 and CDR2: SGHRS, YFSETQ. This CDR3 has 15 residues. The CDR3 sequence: CASGLVGGPYNEQFF. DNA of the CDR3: TGCGCCAGCGGCTTGGTCGGGGGGCCTTACAATGAGCAGTTCTTC.

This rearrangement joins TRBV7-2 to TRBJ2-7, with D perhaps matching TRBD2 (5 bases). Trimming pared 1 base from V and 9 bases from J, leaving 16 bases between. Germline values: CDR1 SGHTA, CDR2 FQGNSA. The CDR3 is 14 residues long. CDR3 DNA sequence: TGTGCCAGCAGCTTAGGGTGGAACCTACGGGGGCAGTACTTC. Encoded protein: CASSLGWNLRGQYF.